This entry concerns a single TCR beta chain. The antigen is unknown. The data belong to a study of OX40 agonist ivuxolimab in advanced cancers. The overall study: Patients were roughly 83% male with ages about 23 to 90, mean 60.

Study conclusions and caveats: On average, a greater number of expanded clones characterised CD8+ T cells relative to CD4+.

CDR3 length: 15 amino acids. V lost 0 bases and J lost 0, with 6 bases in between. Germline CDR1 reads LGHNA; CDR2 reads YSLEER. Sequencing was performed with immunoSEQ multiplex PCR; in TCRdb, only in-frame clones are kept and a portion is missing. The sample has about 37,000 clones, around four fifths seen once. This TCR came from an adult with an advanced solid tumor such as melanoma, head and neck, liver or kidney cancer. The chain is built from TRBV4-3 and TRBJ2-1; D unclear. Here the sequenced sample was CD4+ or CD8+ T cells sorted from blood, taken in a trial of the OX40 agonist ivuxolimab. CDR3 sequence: CASSQDLGSYNEQFF. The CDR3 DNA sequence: TGCGCCAGCAGCCAAGATTTGGGCTCCTACAATGAGCAGTTCTTC.